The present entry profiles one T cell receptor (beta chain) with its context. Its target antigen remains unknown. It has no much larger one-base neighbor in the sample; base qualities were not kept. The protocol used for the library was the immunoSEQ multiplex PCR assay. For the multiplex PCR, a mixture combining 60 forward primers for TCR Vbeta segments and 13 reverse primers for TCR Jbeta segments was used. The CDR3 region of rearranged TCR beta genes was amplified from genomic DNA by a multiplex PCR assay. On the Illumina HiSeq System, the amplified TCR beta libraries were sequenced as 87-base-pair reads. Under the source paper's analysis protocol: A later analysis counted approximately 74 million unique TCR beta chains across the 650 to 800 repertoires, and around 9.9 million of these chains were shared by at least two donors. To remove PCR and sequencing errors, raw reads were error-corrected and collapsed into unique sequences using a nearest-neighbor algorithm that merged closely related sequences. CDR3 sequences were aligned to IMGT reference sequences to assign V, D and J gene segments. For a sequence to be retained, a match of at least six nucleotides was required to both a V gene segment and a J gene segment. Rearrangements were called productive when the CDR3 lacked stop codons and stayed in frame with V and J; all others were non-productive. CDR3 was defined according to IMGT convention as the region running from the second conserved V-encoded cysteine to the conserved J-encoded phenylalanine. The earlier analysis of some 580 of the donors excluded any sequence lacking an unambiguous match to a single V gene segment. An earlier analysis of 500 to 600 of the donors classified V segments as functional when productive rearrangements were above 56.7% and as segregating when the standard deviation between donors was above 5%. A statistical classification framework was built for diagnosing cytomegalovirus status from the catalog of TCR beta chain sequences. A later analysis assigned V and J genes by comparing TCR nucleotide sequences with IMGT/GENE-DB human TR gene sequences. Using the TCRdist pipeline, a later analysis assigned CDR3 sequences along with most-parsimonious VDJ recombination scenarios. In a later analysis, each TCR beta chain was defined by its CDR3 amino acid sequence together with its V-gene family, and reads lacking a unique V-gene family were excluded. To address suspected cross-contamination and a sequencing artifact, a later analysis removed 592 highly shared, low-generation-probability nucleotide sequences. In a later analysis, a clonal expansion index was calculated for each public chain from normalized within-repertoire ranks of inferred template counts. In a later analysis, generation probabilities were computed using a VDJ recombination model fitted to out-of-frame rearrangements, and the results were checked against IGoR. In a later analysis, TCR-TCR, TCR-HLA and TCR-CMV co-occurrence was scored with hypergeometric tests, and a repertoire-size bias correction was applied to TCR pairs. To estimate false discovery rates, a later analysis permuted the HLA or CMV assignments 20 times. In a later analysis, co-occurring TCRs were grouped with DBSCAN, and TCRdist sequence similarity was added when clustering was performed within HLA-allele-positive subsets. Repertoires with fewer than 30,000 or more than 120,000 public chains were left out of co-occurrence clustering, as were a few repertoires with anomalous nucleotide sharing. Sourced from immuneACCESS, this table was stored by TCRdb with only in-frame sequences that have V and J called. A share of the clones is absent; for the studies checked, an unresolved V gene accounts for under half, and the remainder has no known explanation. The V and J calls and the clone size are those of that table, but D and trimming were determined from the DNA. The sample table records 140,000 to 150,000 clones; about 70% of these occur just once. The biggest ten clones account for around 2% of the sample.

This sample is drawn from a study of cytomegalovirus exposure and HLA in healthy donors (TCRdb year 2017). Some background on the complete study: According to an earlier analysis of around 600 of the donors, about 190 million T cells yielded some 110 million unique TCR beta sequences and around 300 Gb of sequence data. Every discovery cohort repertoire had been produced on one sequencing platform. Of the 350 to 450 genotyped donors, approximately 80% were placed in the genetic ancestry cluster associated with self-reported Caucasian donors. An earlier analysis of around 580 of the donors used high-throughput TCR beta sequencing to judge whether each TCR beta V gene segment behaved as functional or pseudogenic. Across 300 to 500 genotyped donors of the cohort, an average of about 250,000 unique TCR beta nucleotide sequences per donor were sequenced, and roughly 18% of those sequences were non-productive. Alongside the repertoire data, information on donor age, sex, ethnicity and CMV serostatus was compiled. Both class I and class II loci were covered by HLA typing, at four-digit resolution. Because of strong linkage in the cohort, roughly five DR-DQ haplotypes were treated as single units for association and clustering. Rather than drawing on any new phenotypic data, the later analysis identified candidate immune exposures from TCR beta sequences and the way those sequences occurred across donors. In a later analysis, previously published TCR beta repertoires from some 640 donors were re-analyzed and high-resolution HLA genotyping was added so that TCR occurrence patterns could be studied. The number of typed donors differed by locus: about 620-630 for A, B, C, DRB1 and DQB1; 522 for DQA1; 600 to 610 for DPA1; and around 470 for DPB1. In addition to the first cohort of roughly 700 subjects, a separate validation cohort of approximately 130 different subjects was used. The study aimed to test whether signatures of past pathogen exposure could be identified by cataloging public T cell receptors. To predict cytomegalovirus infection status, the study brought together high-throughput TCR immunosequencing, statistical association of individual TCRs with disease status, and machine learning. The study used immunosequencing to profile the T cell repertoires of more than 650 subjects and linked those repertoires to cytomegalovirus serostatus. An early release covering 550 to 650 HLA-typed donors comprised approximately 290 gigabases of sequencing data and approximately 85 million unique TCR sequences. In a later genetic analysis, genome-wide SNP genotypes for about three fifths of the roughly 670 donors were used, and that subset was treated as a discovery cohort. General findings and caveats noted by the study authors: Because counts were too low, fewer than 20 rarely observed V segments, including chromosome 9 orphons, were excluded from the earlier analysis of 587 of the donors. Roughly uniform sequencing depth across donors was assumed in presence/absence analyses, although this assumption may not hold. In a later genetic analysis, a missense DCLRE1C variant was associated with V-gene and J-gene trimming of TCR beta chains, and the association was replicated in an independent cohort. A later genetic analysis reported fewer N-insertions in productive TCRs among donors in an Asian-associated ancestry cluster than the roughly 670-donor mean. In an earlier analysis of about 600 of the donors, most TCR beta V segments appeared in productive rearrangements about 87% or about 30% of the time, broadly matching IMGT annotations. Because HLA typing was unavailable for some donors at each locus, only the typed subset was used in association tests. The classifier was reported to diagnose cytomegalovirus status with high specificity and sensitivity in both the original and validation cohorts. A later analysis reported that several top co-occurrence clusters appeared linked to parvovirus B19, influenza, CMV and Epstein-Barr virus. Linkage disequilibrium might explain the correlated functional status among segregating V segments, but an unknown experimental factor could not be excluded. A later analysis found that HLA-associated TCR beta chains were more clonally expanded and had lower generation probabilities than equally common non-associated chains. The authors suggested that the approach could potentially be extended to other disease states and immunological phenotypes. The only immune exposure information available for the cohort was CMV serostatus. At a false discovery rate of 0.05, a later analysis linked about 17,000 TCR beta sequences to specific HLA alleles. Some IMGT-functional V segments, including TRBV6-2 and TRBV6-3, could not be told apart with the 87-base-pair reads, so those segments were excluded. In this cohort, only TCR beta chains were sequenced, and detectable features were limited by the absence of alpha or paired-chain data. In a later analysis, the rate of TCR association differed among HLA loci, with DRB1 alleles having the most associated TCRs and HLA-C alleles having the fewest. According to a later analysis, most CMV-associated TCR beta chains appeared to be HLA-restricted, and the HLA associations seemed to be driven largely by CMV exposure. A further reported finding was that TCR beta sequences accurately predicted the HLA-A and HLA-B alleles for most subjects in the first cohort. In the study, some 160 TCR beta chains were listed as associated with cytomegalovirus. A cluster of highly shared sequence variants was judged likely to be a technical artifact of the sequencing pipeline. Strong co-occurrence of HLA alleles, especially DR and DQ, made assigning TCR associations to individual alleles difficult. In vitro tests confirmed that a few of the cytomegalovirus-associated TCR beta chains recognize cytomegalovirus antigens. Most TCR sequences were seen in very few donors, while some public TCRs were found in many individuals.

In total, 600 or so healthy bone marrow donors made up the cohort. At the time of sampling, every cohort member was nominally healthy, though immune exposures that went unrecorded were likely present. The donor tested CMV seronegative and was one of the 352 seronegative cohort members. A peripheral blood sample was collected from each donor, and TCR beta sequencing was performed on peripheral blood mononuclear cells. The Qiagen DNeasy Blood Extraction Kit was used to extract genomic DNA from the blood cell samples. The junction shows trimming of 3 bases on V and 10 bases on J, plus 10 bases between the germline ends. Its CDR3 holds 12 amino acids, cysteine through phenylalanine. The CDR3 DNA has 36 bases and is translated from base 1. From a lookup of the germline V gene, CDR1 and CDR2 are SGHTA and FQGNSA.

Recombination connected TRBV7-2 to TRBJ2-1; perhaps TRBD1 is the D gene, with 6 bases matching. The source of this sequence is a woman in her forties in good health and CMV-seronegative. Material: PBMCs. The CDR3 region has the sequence CASSFNRGEQFF. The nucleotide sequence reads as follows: TGTGCCAGCAGCTTCAATAGGGGGGAGCAGTTCTTC.